This TCR beta chain appears in the sequencing data of a study of blood T cell repertoires in COVID-19. The repertoire was sequenced with immunoSEQ multiplex PCR; TCRdb's copy has only in-frame clones and lacks some. This sample has 150,000 to 160,000 clones; 80% occur once, and the top ten carry over 0.5%. Trimming removed 5 bases from V and 8 bases from J, with 12 bases in between. The CDR3 length is 12 residues. Germline-derived CDR1 and CDR2 are LNHDA and SQIVND (reference sequence). The sequenced material came from peripheral blood. The receptor was isolated from a man in his 60s with acute or convalescent COVID-19. The chain couples TRBV19 to TRBJ1-1; tentative D call: TRBD1 (6 bases). As DNA, the CDR3 is TGTGCCAGTAGTCCCCGCGACAGGGAAGCTTTCTTT. It specifies CASSPRDREAFF.